This T cell receptor (beta chain) was documented in a study of neurological immune-mediated disorders. This clonotype was recorded at least ten times. TCRdb itself ran the 5' RACE reads through MiXCR, one entry per CDR3 protein. The sample lists tens of thousands of distinct CDR3 sequences, 7% to 8% occurring once. V dropped 1 base and J dropped 0; count of bases not matched to a gene: 12. The CDR3 is 20 residues long. Germline CDR1 MGHRA, CDR2 YSYEKL. The source is a middle-aged woman in good health. The gene calls are TRBV4-1 and TRBJ2-6; 7 nucleotides agree with TRBD1. The sample taken for sequencing was PBMCs. Here the CDR3 DNA reads TGCGCCAGCAGCCAAGGATCCCGTACAGGGGCCCTCTCTGGGGCCAACGTCCTGACTTTC. It encodes CASSQGSRTGALSGANVLTF.